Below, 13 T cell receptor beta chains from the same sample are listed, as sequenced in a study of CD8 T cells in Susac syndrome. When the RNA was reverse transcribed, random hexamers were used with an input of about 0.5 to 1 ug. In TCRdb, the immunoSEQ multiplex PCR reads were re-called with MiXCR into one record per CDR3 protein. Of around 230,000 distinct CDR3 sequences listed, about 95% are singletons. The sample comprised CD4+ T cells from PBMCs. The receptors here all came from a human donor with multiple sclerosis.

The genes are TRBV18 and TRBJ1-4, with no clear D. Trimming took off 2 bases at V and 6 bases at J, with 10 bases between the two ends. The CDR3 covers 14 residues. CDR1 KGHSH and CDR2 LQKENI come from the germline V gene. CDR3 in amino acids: CASSPTAEDEKLFF. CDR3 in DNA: TGTGCCAGCTCACCAACAGCGGAGGATGAAAAACTGTTTTTT.

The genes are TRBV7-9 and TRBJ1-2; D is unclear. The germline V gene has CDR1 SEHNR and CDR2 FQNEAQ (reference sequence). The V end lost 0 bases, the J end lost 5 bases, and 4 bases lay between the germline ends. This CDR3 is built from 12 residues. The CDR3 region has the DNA TGTGCCAGCAGCTTAGCTTTGTATGGCTACACCTTC. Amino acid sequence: CASSLALYGYTF.

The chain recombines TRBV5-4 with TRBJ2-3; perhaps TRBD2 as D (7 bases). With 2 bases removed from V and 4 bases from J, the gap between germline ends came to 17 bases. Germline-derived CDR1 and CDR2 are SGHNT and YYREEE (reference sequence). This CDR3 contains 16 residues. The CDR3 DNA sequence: TGTGCCAGCAGCTTAGGTAGGGGGGGCAGCGCAGATACGCAGTATTTT. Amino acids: CASSLGRGGSADTQYF.

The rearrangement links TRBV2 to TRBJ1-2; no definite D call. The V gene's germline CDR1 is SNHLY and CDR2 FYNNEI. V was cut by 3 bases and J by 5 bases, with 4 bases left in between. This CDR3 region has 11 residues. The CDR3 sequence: CASSDWYGYTF. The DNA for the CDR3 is TGTGCCAGCAGTGACTGGTATGGCTACACCTTC.

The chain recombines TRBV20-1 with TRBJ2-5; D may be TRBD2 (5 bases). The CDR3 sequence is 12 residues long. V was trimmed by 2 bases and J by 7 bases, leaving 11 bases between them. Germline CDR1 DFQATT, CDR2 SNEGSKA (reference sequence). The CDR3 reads CSARSNSGTQYF. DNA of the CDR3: TGCAGTGCTAGATCCAACAGCGGGACCCAGTACTTC.

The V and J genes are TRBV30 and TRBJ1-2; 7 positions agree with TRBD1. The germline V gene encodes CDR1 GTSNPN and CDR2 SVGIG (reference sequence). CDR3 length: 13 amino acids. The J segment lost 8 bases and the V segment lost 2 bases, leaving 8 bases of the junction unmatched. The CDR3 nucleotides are TGTGCCTGGAGTCGGGACAGACCTCGAGGCTACACCTTC. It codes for CAWSRDRPRGYTF.

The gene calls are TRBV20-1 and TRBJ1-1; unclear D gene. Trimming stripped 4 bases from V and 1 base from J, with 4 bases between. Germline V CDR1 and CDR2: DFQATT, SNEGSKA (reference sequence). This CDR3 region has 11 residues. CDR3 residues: CSAIRNTEAFF. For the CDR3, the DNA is TGCAGTGCTATTCGGAACACTGAAGCTTTCTTT.

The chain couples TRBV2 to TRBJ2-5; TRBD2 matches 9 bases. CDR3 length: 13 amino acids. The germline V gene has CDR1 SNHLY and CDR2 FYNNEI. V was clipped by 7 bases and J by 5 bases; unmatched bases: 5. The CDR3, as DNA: TGTGCCAGCAAACTGGGACTAGCCGAGACCCAGTACTTC. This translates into CASKLGLAETQYF.

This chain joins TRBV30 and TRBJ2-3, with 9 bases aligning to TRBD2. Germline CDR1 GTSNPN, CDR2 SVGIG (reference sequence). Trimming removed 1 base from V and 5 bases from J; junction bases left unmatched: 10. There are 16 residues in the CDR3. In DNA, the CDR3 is TGTGCCTGGAGTGGCCATAGCGGGAGTAATCAAGATACGCAGTATTTT. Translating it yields CAWSGHSGSNQDTQYF.

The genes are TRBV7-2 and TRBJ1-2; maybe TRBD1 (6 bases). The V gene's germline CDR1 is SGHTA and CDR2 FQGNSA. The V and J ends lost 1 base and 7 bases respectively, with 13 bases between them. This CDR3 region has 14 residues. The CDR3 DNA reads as TGTGCCAGCAGCTTAGAGGCCAGGGGTAGTGGCTACACCTTC. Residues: CASSLEARGSGYTF.

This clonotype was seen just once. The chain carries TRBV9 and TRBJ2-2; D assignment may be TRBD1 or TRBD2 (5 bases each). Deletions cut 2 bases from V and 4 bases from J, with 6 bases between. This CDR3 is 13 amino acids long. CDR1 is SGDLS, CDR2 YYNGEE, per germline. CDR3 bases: TGTGCCAGCAGCGTCGGGACCACCGGGGAGCTGTTTTTT. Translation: CASSVGTTGELFF.

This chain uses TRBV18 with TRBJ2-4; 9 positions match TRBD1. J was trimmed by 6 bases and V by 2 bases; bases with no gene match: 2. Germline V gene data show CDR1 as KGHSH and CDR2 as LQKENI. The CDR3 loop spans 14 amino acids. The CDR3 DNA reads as TGTGCCAGCTCACCAGGGACAGGGATAAACATTCAGTACTTC. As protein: CASSPGTGINIQYF.

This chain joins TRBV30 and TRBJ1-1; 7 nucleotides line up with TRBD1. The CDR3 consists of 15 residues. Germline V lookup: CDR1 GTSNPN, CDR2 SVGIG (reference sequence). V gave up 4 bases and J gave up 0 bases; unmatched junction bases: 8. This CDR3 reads CAWTKGQILNTEAFF. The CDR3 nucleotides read TGTGCCTGGACTAAGGGACAGATACTGAACACTGAAGCTTTCTTT.